The subject of this entry is one TCR beta chain. Repertoires were generated with immunoSEQ multiplex PCR, while TCRdb's copy carries only in-frame clones and drops some. The sample lists approximately 90,000 clones, almost 85% seen once, with around 1.3% in the top ten. CDR3 length: 16 amino acids. CDR1 is KGHDR, CDR2 SFDVKD, per germline. The ends lost 2 bases at V and 4 bases at J; junction bases unmatched: 5. The sample originates from a study of blood T cell repertoires in COVID-19. The clonotype was recovered from a woman of 80 years or more with acute or convalescent COVID-19. Sample: peripheral blood. V is TRBV24-1 and J is TRBJ1-3, with 9 bases matching TRBD1. The CDR3 is CATSDSKDRGGNTIYF. The CDR3 DNA follows: TGTGCCACCAGTGATTCCAAGGACAGGGGAGGAAACACCATATATTTT.